This T cell receptor (beta chain) was retrieved from a study of blood T cells in healthy people across ages. General study results and limits: Samples with more naive T cells showed higher observed beta diversity.

The V end was cut by 3 bases, the J end by 2 bases, with 5 bases between. Germline assignment: CDR1 MDHEN and CDR2 SYDVKM. CDR3 length: 12 residues. Primed by a sample-barcoded 5' primer and a J-beta primer mix, a second PCR proceeded for about 6 to 11 cycles. TCRdb re-called the 5' RACE reads with MiXCR, one entry per CDR3 protein. Of 850,000 to 1,000,000 distinct CDR3 sequences detected, roughly 47% appear once; the ten largest clones hold about a fifth. A note on this clonotype: Its antigen remains unidentified. Given a much more abundant clone one base away, this may be a read error.

The study drew donors from healthy Caucasian individuals in Russia aged roughly 6 to 100. Drawing of peripheral blood yielded about 10 milliliters from each donor. Sequences were obtained from blood. This clonotype originated in a woman aged 60-70 years in good health. This rearrangement joins TRBV28 to TRBJ2-7; D is undetermined. CDR3 residues: CASSFQTYEQYF. The CDR3 DNA reads TGTGCCAGCAGTTTCCAAACCTACGAGCAGTACTTC.